Listed below are T cell receptor beta chains from one sample, sequenced in a study of blood T cell repertoires in COVID-19. TCRdb keeps only in-frame clones here, not all; method: immunoSEQ multiplex PCR. The table shows about 120,000 clones, with just under 90% occurring only once. Sequencing was carried out using peripheral blood. The source is a woman aged 50 to 60 with acute or convalescent COVID-19. Both conserved end residues are part of each CDR3. D genes are given only for firm matches.

d_call j_call v_call cdr3_aa cdr3_nt
TRBD1 TRBJ1-5 TRBV6-2/TRBV6-3 CASSLGGGGGQPQHF TGTGCCAGCAGTCTTGGAGGGGGCGGAGGTCAGCCCCAGCATTTT
TRBD2 TRBJ2-7 TRBV11-2 CASTLRAGAYEQYF TGTGCCAGCACCCTACGGGCGGGAGCCTACGAGCAGTACTTC
- TRBJ1-5 TRBV7-2 CASSSGRQPQHF TGTGCCAGCAGCTCGGGAAGACAGCCCCAGCATTTT
TRBD1 TRBJ1-1 TRBV6-2/TRBV6-3 CASSPTGGAEAFF TGTGCCAGCAGCCCGACAGGGGGGGCTGAAGCTTTCTTT
- TRBJ2-6 TRBV30 CAWSTGQSGANVLTF TGTGCCTGGAGTACCGGACAGTCCGGGGCCAACGTCCTGACTTTC
TRBD1 TRBJ2-5 TRBV6-5 CASSYHGTDQETQYF TGTGCCAGCAGTTACCACGGGACAGACCAAGAGACCCAGTACTTC
- TRBJ2-1 TRBV6-6 CASSYPGVTYNEQFF TGTGCCAGCAGTTACCCCGGGGTAACCTACAATGAGCAGTTCTTC
TRBD2 TRBJ2-5 TRBV5-4 CASSSGGRETQYF TGTGCCAGCAGCAGCGGGGGCCGGGAGACCCAGTACTTC
TRBD2 TRBJ2-7 TRBV4-1 CASSQVLAGGDSRF TGCGCCAGCAGCCAAGTACTAGCGGGAGGGGATAGTCGCTTC
- TRBJ1-1 TRBV3-1/TRBV3-2 CASSQAVRTEAFF TGTGCCAGCAGCCAAGCCGTGCGGACTGAAGCTTTCTTT
TRBD1 TRBJ2-7 TRBV18 CASSDRGTGGSEQYF TGTGCCAGCTCAGATCGCGGGACAGGGGGGAGTGAGCAGTACTTC
- TRBJ1-2 TRBV11-2 CASSVANYGYTF TGTGCCAGCTCCGTTGCTAACTATGGCTACACCTTC
- TRBJ2-2 TRBV3-1/TRBV3-2 CASSQRTWSNTGELFF TGTGCCAGCAGCCAAAGAACATGGTCGAACACCGGGGAGCTGTTTTTT